The subject of this entry is one T cell receptor (beta chain). Its target is unknown. The J segment lost 4 bases and the V segment lost 4 bases, leaving 4 bases of the junction unmatched. The CDR3 has 14 amino acids. Per germline, CDR1 MDHEN and CDR2 SYDVKM. The donors were members of the validation cohort, which comprised roughly 120 subjects and was separate from the first cohort of roughly 700 subjects. The entry originates in a study of cytomegalovirus exposure and HLA in healthy donors. Study-level findings and limits: The authors enumerated over 150 TCR beta chains as linked to cytomegalovirus.

Assay used: immunoSEQ multiplex PCR; TCRdb lists only in-frame clones, some missing. This repertoire shows 50,000 to 80,000 clones, 85% to 95% found once; its top ten account for approximately 5.4%. The sequenced material came from PBMCs. The TCR originated in a woman between 18 and 29 years old in good health and CMV-seropositive. V gene TRBV28 combines with J gene TRBJ2-5; 9 bases fit TRBD2. The CDR3 reads CASSYAGGGETQYF. In DNA, the CDR3 is TGTGCCAGCAGTTATGCGGGGGGGGGAGAGACCCAGTACTTC.